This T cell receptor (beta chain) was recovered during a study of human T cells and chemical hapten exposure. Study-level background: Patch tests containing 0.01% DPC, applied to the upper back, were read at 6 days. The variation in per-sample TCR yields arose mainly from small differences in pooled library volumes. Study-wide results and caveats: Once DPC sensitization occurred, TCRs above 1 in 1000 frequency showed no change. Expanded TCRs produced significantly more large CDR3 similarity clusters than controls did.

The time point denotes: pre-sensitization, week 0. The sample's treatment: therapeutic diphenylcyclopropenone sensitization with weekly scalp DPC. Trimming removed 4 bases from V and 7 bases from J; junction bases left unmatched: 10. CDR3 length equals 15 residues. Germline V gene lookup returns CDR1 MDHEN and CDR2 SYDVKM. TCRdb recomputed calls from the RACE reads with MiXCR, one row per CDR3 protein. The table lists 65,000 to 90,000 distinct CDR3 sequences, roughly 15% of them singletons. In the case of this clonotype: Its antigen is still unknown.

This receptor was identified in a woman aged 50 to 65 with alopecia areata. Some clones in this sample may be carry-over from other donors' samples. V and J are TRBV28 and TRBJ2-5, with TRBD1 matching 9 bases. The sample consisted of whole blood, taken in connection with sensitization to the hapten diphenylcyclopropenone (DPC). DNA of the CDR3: TGTGCCAGCAGTTCGTACCTCGCGGGACAGGGGACCCAGTACTTC. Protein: CASSSYLAGQGTQYF.